This entry features one T cell receptor (beta chain) sequence. This CDR3 is 14 amino acids long. The germline V gene encodes CDR1 MDHEN and CDR2 SYDVKM. The J segment lost 5 bases and the V segment lost 7 bases, leaving 8 bases of the junction unmatched. The data derive from a study of blood T cell repertoires in COVID-19. Study context: The study drew acute and convalescent COVID-19 samples from the United States, Italy and Spain. Sources were T cells, B-cell-depleted T cells, or PBMCs; the material itself was cDNA or gDNA.

The authors' processing: From reference gene primer amplification, estimates of nucleated cell counts were derived. The repertoire was sequenced with immunoSEQ multiplex PCR; TCRdb's copy has only in-frame clones and lacks some. V, J and clone size are taken as reported in that table, and D and trimming were inferred from the DNA itself. The data show approximately 400,000 clones, roughly 90% seen once. The source is a man aged 40-50 years with acute or convalescent COVID-19. The sequencing sample was made of peripheral blood. V usage is TRBV28 and J usage is TRBJ1-1, with TRBD1 matching 9 bases. CDR3 bases: TGTGCCAGCACCAGGGACAGGGAGTCGACTGAAGCTTTCTTT. It specifies CASTRDRESTEAFF. Combining the CDR3 with reference TRBV28 and TRBJ1-1 gives the whole variable domain DVKVTQSSRYLVKRTGEKVFLECVQDMDHENMFWYRQDPGLGLRLIYFSYDVKMKEKGDIPEGYSVSREKKERFSLILESASTNQTSMYLCASTRDRESTEAFFGQGTRLTVV.